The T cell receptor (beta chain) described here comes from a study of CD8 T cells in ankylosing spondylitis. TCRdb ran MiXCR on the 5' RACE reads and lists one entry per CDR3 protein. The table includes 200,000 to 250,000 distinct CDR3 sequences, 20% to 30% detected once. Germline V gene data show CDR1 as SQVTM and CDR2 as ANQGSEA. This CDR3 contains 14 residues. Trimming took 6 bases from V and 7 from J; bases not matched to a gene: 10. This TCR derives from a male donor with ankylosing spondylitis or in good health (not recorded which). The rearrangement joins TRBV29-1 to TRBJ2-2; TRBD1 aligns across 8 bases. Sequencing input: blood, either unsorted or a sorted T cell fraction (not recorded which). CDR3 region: CSVVPDRDDGELFF. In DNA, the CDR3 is TGCAGCGTAGTACCGGACAGGGACGACGGGGAGCTGTTTTTT.